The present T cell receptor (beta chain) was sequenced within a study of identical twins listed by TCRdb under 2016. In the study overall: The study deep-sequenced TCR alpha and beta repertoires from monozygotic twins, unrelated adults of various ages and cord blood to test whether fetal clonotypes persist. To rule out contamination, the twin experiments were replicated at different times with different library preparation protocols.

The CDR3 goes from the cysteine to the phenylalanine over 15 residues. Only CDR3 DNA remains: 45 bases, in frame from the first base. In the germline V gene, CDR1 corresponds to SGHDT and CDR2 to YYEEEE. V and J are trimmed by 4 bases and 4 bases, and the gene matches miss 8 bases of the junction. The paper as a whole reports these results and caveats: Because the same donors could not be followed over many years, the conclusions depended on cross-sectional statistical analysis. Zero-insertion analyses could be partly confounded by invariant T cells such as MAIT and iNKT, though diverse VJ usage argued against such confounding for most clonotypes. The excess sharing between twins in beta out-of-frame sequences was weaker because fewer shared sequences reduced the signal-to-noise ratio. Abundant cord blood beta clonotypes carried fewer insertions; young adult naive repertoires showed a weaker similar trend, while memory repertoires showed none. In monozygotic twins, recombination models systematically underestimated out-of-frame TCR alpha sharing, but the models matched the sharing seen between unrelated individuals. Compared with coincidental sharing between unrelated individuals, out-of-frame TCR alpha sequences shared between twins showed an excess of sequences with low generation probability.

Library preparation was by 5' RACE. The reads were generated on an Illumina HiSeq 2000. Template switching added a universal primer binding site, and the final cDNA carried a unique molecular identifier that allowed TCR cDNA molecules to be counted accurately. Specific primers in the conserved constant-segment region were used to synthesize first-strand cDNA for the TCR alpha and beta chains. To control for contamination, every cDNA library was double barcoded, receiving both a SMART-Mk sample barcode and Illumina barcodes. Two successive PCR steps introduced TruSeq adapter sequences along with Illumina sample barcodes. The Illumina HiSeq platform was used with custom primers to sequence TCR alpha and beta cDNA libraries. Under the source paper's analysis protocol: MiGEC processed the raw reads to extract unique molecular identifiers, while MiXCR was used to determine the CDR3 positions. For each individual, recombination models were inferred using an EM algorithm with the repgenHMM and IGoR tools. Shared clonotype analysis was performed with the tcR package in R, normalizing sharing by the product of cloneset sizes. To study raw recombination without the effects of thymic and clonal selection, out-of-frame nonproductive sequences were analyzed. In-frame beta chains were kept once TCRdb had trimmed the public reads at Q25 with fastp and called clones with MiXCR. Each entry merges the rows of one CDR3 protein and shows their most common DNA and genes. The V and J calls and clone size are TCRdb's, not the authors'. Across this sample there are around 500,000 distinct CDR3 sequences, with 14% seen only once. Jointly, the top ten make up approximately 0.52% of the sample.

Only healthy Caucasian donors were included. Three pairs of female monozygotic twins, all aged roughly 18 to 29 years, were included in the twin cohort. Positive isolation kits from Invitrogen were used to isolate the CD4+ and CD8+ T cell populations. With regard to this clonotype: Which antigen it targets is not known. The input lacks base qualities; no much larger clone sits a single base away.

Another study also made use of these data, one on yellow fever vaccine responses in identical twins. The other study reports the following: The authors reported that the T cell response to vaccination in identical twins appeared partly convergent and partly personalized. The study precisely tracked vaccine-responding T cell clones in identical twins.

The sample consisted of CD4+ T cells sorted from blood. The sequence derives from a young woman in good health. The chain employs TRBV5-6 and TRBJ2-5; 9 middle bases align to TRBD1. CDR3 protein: CASSAPGQGAETQYF. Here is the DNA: TGTGCCAGCAGCGCACCGGGACAGGGTGCAGAGACCCAGTACTTC.